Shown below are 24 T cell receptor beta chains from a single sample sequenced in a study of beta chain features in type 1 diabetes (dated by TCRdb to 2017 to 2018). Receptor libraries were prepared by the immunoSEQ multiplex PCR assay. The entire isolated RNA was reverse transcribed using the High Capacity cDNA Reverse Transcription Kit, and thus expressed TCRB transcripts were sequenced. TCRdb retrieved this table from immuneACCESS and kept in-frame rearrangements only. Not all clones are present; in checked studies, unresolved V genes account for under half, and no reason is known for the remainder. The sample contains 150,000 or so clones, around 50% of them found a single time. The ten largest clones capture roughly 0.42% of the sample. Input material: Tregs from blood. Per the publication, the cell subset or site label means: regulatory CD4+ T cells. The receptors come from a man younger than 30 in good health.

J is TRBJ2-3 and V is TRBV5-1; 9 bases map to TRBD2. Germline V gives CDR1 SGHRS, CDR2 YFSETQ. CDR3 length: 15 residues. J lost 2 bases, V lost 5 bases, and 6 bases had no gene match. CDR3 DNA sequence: TGCGCCAGCAGTCGGGGACTAGCCCCCACAGATACGCAGTATTTT. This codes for CASSRGLAPTDTQYF.

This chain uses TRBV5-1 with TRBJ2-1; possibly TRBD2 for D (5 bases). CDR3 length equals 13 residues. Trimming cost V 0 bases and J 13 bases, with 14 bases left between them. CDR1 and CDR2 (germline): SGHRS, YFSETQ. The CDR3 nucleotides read TGCGCCAGCAGCTTGGATACGGGATCTCGACAGTTCTTC. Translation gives CASSLDTGSRQFF.

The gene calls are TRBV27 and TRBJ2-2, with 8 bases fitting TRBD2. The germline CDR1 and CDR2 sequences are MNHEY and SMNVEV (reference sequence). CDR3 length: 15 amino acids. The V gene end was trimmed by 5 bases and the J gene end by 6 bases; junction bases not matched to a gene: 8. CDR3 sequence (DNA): TGTGCCAGCAGTCCCTCCGGGACTAGTCCCGGGGAGCTGTTTTTT. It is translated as CASSPSGTSPGELFF.

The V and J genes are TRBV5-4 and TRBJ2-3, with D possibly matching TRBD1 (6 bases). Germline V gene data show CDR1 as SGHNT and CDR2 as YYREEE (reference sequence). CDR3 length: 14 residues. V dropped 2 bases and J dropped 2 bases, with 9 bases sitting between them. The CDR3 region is CASSLGQFTDTQYF. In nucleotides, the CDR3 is TGTGCCAGCAGCTTAGGACAGTTCACAGATACGCAGTATTTT.

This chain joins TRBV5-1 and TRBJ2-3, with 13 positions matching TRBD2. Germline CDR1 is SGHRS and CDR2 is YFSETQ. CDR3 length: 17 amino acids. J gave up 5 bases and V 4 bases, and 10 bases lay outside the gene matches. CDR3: CASSPRSGTSGVDTQYF. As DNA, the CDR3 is TGCGCCAGCAGCCCCAGATCCGGGACTAGCGGGGTAGATACGCAGTATTTT.

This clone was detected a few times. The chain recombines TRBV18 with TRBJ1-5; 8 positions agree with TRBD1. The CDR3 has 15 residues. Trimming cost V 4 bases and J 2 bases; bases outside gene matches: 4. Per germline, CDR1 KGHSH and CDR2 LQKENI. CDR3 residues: CASSRDRGGNQPQHF. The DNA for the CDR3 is TGTGCCAGCTCACGTGACAGGGGCGGCAATCAGCCCCAGCATTTT.

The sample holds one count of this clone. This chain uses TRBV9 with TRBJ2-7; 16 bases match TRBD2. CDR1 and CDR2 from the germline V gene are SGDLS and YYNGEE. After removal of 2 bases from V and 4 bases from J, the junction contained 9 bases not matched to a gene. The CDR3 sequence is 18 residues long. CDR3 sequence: CASSVGTSGRAAVYEQYF. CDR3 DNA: TGTGCCAGCAGCGTCGGGACTAGCGGGAGGGCCGCAGTGTACGAGCAGTACTTC.

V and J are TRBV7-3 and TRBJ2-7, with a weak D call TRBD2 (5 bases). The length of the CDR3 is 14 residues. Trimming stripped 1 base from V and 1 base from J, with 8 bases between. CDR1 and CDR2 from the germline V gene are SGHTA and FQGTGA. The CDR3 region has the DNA TGTGCCAGCAGCTTAAAAGGCGGGTCCTACGAGCAGTACTTC. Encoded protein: CASSLKGGSYEQYF. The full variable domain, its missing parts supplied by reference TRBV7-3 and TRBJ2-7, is GAGVSQTPSNKVTEKGKYVELRCDPISGHTALYWYRQSLGQGPEFLIYFQGTGAADDSGLPNDRFFAVRPEGSVSTLKIQRTERGDSAVYLCASSLKGGSYEQYFGPGTRLTVT.

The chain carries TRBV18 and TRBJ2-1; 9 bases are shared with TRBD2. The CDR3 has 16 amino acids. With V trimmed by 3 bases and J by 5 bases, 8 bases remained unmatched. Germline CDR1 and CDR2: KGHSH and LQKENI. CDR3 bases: TGTGCCAGCTCACCGGGGTGGAGCGGGGGGAACAATGAGCAGTTCTTC. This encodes CASSPGWSGGNNEQFF. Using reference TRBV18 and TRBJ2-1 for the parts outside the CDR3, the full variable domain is NAGVMQNPRHLVRRRGQEARLRCSPMKGHSHVYWYRQLPEEGLKFMVYLQKENIIDESGMPKERFSAEFPKEGPSILRIQQVVRGDSAAYFCASSPGWSGGNNEQFFGPGTRLTVL.

CDR3 protein: CASSDWGGNEKLFF. The CDR3 nucleotides read TGTGCCAGCAGTGATTGGGGGGGTAATGAAAAACTGTTTTTT. The chain carries TRBV6-1 and TRBJ1-4, with D perhaps matching TRBD1 (5 bases). Trimming removed 3 bases from V and 4 bases from J, with 9 bases in between. Germline CDR1 and CDR2: MNHNS and SASEGT. The CDR3 totals 14 residues.

The CDR3 sequence is CAIILTGHTF. The CDR3 DNA is TGTGCCATCATTCTTACAGGACACACCTTC. This chain uses TRBV10-3 with TRBJ1-2, with D maybe TRBD1 (5 bases). Per the germline V gene, CDR1 is ENHRY and CDR2 is SYGVKD. The CDR3 spans 10 residues. The V gene lost 7 bases and the J gene lost 12 bases, with 12 bases spanning the gap.

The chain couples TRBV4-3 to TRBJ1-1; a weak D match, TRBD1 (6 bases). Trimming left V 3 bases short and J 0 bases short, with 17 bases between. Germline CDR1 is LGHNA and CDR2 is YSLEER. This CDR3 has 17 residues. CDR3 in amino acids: CASSQYISYRVNTEAFF. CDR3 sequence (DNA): TGCGCCAGCAGCCAGTACATTTCATACAGGGTGAACACTGAAGCTTTCTTT.

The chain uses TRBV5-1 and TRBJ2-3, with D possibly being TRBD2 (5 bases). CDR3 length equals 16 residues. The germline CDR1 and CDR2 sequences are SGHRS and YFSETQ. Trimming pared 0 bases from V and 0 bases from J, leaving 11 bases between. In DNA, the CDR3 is TGCGCCAGCAGCTTGGCGGTCGAGCGGAGCACAGATACGCAGTATTTT. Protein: CASSLAVERSTDTQYF.

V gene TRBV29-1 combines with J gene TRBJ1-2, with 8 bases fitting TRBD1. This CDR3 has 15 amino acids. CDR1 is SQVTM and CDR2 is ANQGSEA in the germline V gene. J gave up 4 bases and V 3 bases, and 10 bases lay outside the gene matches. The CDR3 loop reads CSVDGWTGLLYGYTF. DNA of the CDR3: TGCAGCGTTGACGGGTGGACAGGGCTTCTCTATGGCTACACCTTC.

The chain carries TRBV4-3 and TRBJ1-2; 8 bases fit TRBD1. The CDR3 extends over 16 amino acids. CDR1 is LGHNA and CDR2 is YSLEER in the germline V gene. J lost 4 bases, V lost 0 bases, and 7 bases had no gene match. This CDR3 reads CASSQDPYRGGYGYTF. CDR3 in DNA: TGCGCCAGCAGCCAAGATCCCTACAGGGGGGGCTATGGCTACACCTTC.

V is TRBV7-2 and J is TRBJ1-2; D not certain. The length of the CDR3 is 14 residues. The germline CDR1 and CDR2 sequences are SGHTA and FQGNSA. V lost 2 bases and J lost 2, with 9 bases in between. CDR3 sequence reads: CASSLPAGNYGYTF. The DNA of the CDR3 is TGTGCCAGCAGCTTACCGGCGGGGAACTATGGCTACACCTTC.

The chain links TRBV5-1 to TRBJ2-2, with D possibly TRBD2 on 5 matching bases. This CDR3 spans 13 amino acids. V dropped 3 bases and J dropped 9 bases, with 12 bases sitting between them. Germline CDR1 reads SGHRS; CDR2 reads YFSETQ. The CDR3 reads CASSSGEGRELFF. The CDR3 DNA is TGCGCCAGCAGCTCCGGGGAAGGCCGGGAGCTGTTTTTT.

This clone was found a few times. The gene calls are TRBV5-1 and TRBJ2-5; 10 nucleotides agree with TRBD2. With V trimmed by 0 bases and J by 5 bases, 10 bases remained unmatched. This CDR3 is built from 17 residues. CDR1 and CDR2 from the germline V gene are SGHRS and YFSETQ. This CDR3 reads CASSLDPSGGARETQYF. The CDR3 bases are TGCGCCAGCAGCTTGGACCCCAGCGGGGGGGCCCGGGAGACCCAGTACTTC.

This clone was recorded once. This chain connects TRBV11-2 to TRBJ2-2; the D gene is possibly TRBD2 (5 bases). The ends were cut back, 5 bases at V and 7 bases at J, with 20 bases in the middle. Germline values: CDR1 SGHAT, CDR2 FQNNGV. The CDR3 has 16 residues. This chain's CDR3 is CASSPEMTILFGELFF. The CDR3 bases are TGTGCCAGCAGCCCCGAGATGACTATCCTCTTCGGGGAGCTGTTTTTT.

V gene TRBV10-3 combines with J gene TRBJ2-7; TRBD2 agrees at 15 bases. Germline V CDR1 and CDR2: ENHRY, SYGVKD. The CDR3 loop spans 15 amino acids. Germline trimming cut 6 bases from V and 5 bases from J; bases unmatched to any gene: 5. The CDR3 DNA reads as TGTGCCATCAGAGGGACTAGCGGGAGGTTCCACGAGCAGTACTTC. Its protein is CAIRGTSGRFHEQYF.

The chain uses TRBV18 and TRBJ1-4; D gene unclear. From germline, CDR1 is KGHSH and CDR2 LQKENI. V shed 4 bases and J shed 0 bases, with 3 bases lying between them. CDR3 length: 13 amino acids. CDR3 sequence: CASSRATNEKLFF. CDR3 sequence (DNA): TGTGCCAGCTCACGAGCAACTAATGAAAAACTGTTTTTT. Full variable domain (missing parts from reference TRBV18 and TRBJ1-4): NAGVMQNPRHLVRRRGQEARLRCSPMKGHSHVYWYRQLPEEGLKFMVYLQKENIIDESGMPKERFSAEFPKEGPSILRIQQVVRGDSAAYFCASSRATNEKLFFGSGTQLSVL.

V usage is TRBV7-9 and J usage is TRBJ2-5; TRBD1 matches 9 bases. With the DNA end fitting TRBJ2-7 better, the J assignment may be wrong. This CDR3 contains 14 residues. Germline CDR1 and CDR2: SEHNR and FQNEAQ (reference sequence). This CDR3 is CASSLRQGDYEQYF. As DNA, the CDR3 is TGTGCCAGCAGCTTAAGACAGGGGGACTACGAGCAGTACTTC.

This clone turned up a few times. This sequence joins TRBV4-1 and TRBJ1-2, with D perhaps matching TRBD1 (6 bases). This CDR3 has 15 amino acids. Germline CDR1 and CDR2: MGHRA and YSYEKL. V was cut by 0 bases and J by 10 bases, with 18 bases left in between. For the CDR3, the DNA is TGCGCCAGCAGCCAAGACCCGGACAGCCAGAGGATCTACACCTTC. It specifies CASSQDPDSQRIYTF.

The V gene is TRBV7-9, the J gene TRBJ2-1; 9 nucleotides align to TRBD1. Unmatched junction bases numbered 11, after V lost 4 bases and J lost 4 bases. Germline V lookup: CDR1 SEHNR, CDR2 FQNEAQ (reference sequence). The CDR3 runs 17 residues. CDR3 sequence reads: CASSSPPDRGGYNEQFF. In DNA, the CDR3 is TGTGCCAGCAGCTCACCACCGGACAGGGGAGGGTACAATGAGCAGTTCTTC.